What follows describes a single T cell receptor (beta chain). Its antigen is unknown. The CDR3 is 18 residues long. Germline V lookup: CDR1 SNHLY, CDR2 FYNNEI. Trimming cost V 2 bases and J 3 bases; bases outside gene matches: 10. Time point given: newly diagnosed GD, antithyroid drugs for less than 3 months. PBMC RNA served as the TCR library source. HTBI primers from iRepertoire and Arm-PCR of CDR3 regions yielded the TCR beta libraries. TCRdb re-called the multiplex PCR reads with MiXCR, one entry per CDR3 protein. This sample yields roughly 560,000 distinct CDR3 sequences, of which more than 10% are seen a single time; around 9.3% belongs to the top ten. This entry comes from a study of regulatory T cells in long-lasting Graves disease. Study overall: The study enrolled newly diagnosed Graves' patients on antithyroid drugs under 3 months.

Broader study findings: Less diverse TCR repertoires were seen in persistent Graves' patients than in newly diagnosed ones. The study found persistent patients shared more public clonotypes (roughly 2,500) than new patients (about 990).

This same sample was also taken into another study, of T cells in Graves' hyperthyroidism and ophthalmopathy. That source notes: The HTBI set primed first-round TCR CDR3 RT-PCR.

This sequence joins TRBV2 and TRBJ2-1; 10 bases map to TRBD2. The TCR comes from a woman aged 30 to 39 with Graves disease. The material was peripheral blood mononuclear cells (PBMCs), obtained at new diagnosis, from a patient treated with antithyroid drugs. CDR3 amino acids: CASSESYRLAGDYNEQFF. The DNA of the CDR3 is TGTGCCAGCAGTGAAAGCTATCGGCTAGCGGGGGACTACAATGAGCAGTTCTTC.